This TCR beta chain derives from a study of human T cells and chemical hapten exposure. About the research overall: Subjects had 2% DPC placed on about 2 cm by about 2 cm of upper inner arm skin for sensitization.

The CDR3 runs to 16 residues. Trimming removed 0 bases at V and 0 bases at J, with 10 bases between. The germline CDR1 and CDR2 sequences are LGHNT and FRNRAP. MiXCR, applied by TCRdb to the RACE reads, yields one record per CDR3 protein. The sample carries a few hundred thousand distinct CDR3 sequences, roughly 6% recorded once. The time point here: pre-sensitization, week 0. Treatment reported: therapeutic diphenylcyclopropenone sensitization with weekly scalp DPC. The rearrangement joins TRBV12-5 to TRBJ2-3; D not resolved. The TCR comes from a woman aged 18-29 years with alopecia areata. Some clones in this sample may be carry-over from other donors' samples. The sample consisted of whole blood, taken in connection with sensitization to the hapten diphenylcyclopropenone (DPC). CDR3 coding DNA: TGTGCTAGTGGTTTGGTAGTTTCAGCGAGCACAGATACGCAGTATTTT. It yields the protein CASGLVVSASTDTQYF.